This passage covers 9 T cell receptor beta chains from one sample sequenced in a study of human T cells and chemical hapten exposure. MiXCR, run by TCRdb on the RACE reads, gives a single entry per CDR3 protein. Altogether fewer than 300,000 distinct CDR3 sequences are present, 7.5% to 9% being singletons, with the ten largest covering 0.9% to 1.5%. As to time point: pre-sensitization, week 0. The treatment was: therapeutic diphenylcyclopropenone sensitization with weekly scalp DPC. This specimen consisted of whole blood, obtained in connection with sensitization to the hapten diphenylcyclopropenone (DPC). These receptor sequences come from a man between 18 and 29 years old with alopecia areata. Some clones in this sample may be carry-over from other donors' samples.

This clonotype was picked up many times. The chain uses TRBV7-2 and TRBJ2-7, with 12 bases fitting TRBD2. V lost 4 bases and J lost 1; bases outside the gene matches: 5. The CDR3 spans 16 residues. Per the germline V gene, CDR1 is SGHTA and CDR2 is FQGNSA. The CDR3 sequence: CASSSELAGGSYEQYF. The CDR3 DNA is TGTGCCAGCAGCTCGGAACTAGCGGGGGGTTCCTACGAGCAGTACTTC.

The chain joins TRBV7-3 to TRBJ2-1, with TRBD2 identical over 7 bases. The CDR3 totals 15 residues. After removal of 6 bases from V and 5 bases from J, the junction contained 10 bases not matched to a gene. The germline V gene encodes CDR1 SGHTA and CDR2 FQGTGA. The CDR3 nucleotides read TGTGCCAGCAGAAGTTACGGGGGGTATAACAATGAGCAGTTCTTC. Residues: CASRSYGGYNNEQFF.

In nucleotides, the CDR3 is TGTGCCAGCAGCCCGATGGGACAGGGCCCCTACGAGCAGTACTTC. It yields the protein CASSPMGQGPYEQYF. The V gene is TRBV4-2, the J gene TRBJ2-7; the match to TRBD1 covers 9 bases. The germline V gene has CDR1 LGHNA and CDR2 YNFKEQ. The CDR3 has 15 amino acids. V dropped 4 bases and J dropped 2; count of bases not matched to a gene: 6.

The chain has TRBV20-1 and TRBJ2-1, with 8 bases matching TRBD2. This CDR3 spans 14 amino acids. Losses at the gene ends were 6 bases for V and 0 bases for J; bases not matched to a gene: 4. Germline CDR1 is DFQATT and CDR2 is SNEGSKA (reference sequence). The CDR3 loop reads CSAKLADSYNEQFF. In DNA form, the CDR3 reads TGCAGTGCCAAACTAGCGGACTCCTACAATGAGCAGTTCTTC.

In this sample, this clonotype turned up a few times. The CDR3 nucleotides read TGTGCCAGCAGTTCCCAGGGGATTCGAGATGGCTACACCTTC. Translating gives CASSSQGIRDGYTF. The chain couples TRBV6-6 to TRBJ1-2, with D perhaps matching TRBD1 (6 bases). CDR1 and CDR2 (germline): MNHNY, SVGAGI (reference sequence). V was trimmed by 4 bases and J by 6 bases, leaving 15 bases between them. This CDR3 has 14 residues.

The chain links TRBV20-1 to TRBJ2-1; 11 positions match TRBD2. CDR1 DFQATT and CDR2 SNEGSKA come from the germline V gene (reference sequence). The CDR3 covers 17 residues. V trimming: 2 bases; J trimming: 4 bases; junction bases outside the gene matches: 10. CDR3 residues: CSARPELAGAFYNEQFF. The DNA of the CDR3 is TGCAGTGCTAGACCAGAACTAGCGGGGGCTTTTTACAATGAGCAGTTCTTC.

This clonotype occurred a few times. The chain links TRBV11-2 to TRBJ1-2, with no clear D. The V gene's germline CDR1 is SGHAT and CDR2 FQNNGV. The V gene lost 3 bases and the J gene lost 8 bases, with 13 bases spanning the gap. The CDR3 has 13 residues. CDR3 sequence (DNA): TGTGCCAGCAGCTTTTCCAGCCTGAAAGGCTACACCTTC. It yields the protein CASSFSSLKGYTF.

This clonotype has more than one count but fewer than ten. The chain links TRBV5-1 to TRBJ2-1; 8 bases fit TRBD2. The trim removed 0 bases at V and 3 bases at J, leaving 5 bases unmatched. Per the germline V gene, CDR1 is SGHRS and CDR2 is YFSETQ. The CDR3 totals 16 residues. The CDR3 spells CASSLDASGRYNEQFF. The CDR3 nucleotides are TGCGCCAGCAGCTTGGATGCTAGCGGGCGCTACAATGAGCAGTTCTTC.

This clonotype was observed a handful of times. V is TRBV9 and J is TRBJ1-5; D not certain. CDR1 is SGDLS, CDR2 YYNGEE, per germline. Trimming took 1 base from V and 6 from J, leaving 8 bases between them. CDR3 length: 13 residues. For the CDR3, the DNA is TGTGCCAGCAGCGTACACGGTAGTCAGCCCCAGCATTTT. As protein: CASSVHGSQPQHF. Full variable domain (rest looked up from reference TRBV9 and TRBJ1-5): DSGVTQTPKHLITATGQRVTLRCSPRSGDLSVYWYQQSLDQGLQFLIQYYNGEERAKGNILERFSAQQFPDLHSELNLSSLELGDSALYFCASSVHGSQPQHFGDGTRLSIL.